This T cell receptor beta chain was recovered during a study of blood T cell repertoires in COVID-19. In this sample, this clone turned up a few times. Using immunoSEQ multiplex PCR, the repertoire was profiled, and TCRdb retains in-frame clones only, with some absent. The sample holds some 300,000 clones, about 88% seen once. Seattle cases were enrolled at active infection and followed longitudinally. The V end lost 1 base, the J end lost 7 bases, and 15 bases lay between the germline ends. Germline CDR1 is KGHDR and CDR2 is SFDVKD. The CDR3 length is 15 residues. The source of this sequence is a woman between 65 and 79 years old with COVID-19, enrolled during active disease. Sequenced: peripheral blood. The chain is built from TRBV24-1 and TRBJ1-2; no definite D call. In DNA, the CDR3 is TGTGCCACCAGTGATTTAGGAGGGCCATGGGGTGGCTACACCTTC. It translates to CATSDLGGPWGGYTF.